Listed below are T cell receptor beta chains from one sample, sequenced in a study of beta chain features in type 1 diabetes. Here immunoSEQ multiplex PCR was the method, and the copy in TCRdb shows in-frame clones only, minus some. The sample contains approximately 250,000 clones, roughly 11% of which appear only once. The material sequenced was naive CD4+ T cells from blood. These receptors originate from a man aged 30 to 39 with type 1 diabetes. The CDR3 runs from the conserved cysteine through the conserved F or W. The D gene is left open where the match is weak. Size is omitted from some rows. Given values are once, few, many or a class for expanded clones.

CDR3: CASSLNRVADTQYF
DNA: TGTGCCAGCAGCCTCAACAGGGTTGCAGATACGCAGTATTTT
D: .
length: 14
J: TRBJ2-3
size: .
V: TRBV14

CDR3: CASSVGTAEKLFF
DNA: TGTGCCAGCAGCGTAGGGACAGCCGAAAAACTGTTTTTT
D: .
length: 13
J: TRBJ1-4
size: .
V: TRBV9

CDR3: CASSLGGGVGETQYF
DNA: TGTGCCAGCAGCTTAGGTGGAGGGGTTGGGGAGACCCAGTACTTC
D: .
length: 15
J: TRBJ2-5
size: .
V: TRBV5-4

CDR3: CASSLGVRGNTEAFF
DNA: TGCGCCAGCAGCTTGGGCGTCAGGGGGAACACTGAAGCTTTCTTT
D: .
length: 15
J: TRBJ1-1
size: .
V: TRBV5-1

CDR3: CASSLSGTHSGANVLTF
DNA: TGTGCCAGTAGTCTCTCCGGGACACATTCTGGGGCCAACGTCCTGACTTTC
D: .
length: 17
J: TRBJ2-6
size: few
V: TRBV19

CDR3: CAWSVRDRGNSPLHF
DNA: TGTGCCTGGAGTGTAAGGGACAGGGGTAATTCACCCCTCCACTTT
D: TRBD1
length: 15
J: TRBJ1-6
size: few
V: TRBV30

CDR3: CASSPPGTGGGYTF
DNA: TGTGCCAGCTCACCACCAGGGACAGGCGGTGGCTACACCTTC
D: TRBD1
length: 14
J: TRBJ1-2
size: .
V: TRBV18

CDR3: CASSLNSLPTDTQYF
DNA: TGTGCCAGCAGCTTAAATTCGCTACCCACAGATACGCAGTATTTT
D: .
length: 15
J: TRBJ2-3
size: .
V: TRBV7-2

CDR3: CASSSQGNQPQHF
DNA: TGTGCCAGCAGCTCACAGGGGAATCAGCCCCAGCATTTT
D: TRBD1
length: 13
J: TRBJ1-5
size: few
V: TRBV7-9

CDR3: CASSRLTGFADTQYF
DNA: TGTGCCAGCAGTCGATTAACAGGGTTCGCAGATACGCAGTATTTT
D: .
length: 15
J: TRBJ2-3
size: .
V: TRBV27

CDR3: CASRRQGDQPQHF
DNA: TGTGCCAGCAGACGACAGGGAGATCAGCCCCAGCATTTT
D: TRBD1
length: 13
J: TRBJ1-5
size: few
V: TRBV6-5

CDR3: CASSLERLVRDEQYF
DNA: TGTGCCAGCAGCTTAGAAAGACTAGTAAGGGACGAGCAGTACTTC
D: .
length: 15
J: TRBJ2-7
size: .
V: TRBV11-2

CDR3: CASSLARGNNSPLHF
DNA: TGCGCCAGCAGCTTGGCCCGGGGGAATAATTCACCCCTCCACTTT
D: .
length: 15
J: TRBJ1-6
size: .
V: TRBV5-1

CDR3: CAWSVQGRAHEQFF
DNA: TGTGCCTGGAGTGTACAAGGCAGGGCCCATGAGCAGTTCTTC
D: .
length: 14
J: TRBJ2-1
size: few
V: TRBV30

CDR3: CASSLTLRWETQYF
DNA: TGCGCCAGCAGCCTGACGTTGAGGTGGGAGACCCAGTACTTC
D: .
length: 14
J: TRBJ2-5
size: few
V: TRBV5-1

CDR3: CASSQGGLPYGYTF
DNA: TGCGCCAGCAGCCAAGGAGGCCTTCCCTATGGCTACACCTTC
D: .
length: 14
J: TRBJ1-2
size: few
V: TRBV4-3

CDR3: CAWNQGVTDTQYF
DNA: TGTGCCTGGAATCAAGGGGTCACAGATACGCAGTATTTT
D: .
length: 13
J: TRBJ2-3
size: .
V: TRBV30

CDR3: CASSQGQGQYF
DNA: TGTGCCAGCAGCCAGGGACAGGGGCAGTACTTC
D: TRBD1
length: 11
J: TRBJ2-7
size: few
V: TRBV5-6

CDR3: CASSVVGGGYGYTF
DNA: TGTGCCAGCAGCGTAGTAGGGGGCGGCTATGGCTACACCTTC
D: TRBD1
length: 14
J: TRBJ1-2
size: few
V: TRBV9

CDR3: CASSVLTRGGDGYTF
DNA: TGTGCCAGCAGCGTACTAACAAGGGGTGGCGATGGCTACACCTTC
D: .
length: 15
J: TRBJ1-2
size: .
V: TRBV5-4

CDR3: CAISGQGGPYGYTF
DNA: TGTGCCATCTCAGGGCAGGGAGGGCCCTATGGCTACACCTTC
D: .
length: 14
J: TRBJ1-2
size: .
V: TRBV10-3

CDR3: CSVGDWNTEAFF
DNA: TGCAGCGTGGGGGACTGGAACACTGAAGCTTTCTTT
D: .
length: 12
J: TRBJ1-1
size: .
V: TRBV29-1

CDR3: CASSSRDRITQYF
DNA: TGTGCCAGCAGCTCGAGGGACAGGATTACCCAGTACTTC
D: TRBD1
length: 13
J: TRBJ2-5
size: .
V: TRBV7-8

CDR3: CASSPRQGADGYTF
DNA: TGTGCCAGCTCACCAAGACAGGGGGCGGATGGCTACACCTTC
D: TRBD1
length: 14
J: TRBJ1-2
size: .
V: TRBV18

CDR3: CASSFGGLKETQYF
DNA: TGCGCCAGCAGCTTTGGTGGGCTGAAGGAGACCCAGTACTTC
D: .
length: 14
J: TRBJ2-5
size: few
V: TRBV5-1

CDR3: CASSLDSGSYNSPLHF
DNA: TGTGCCAGCAGTTTAGACTCAGGCTCCTATAATTCACCCCTCCACTTT
D: .
length: 16
J: TRBJ1-6
size: .
V: TRBV11-2

CDR3: CASSLESRESNYGYTF
DNA: TGTGCCAGCAGCTTAGAATCTCGGGAATCGAACTATGGCTACACCTTC
D: .
length: 16
J: TRBJ1-2
size: .
V: TRBV7-2

CDR3: CASRSRDRGF
DNA: TGTGCAAGTCGCTCGAGGGACAGGGGCTTC
D: .
length: 10
J: TRBJ2-7
size: few
V: TRBV12-2

CDR3: CASSLKGLAGPGAETQYF
DNA: TGTGCCAGCAGCTTAAAAGGACTAGCGGGCCCGGGGGCGGAGACCCAGTACTTC
D: TRBD2
length: 18
J: TRBJ2-5
size: few
V: TRBV7-3

CDR3: CASSLVAGNTEAFF
DNA: TGTGCCAGCAGCTTGGTGGCAGGGAATACTGAAGCTTTCTTT
D: .
length: 14
J: TRBJ1-1
size: few
V: TRBV5-4

CDR3: CASTLDRGFNQPQHF
DNA: TGTGCCAGCACTCTCGACAGGGGTTTTAATCAGCCCCAGCATTTT
D: TRBD1
length: 15
J: TRBJ1-5
size: .
V: TRBV2

CDR3: CASSFKGLPNTEAFF
DNA: TGTGCCAGCAGCTTCAAGGGGCTACCGAACACTGAAGCTTTCTTT
D: .
length: 15
J: TRBJ1-1
size: .
V: TRBV5-4

CDR3: CASGQPNTEAFF
DNA: TGTGCCAGCGGACAGCCGAACACTGAAGCTTTCTTT
D: .
length: 12
J: TRBJ1-1
size: .
V: TRBV28

CDR3: CASSIAGYTDTQYF
DNA: TGTGCCAGCTCAATAGCGGGGTACACAGATACGCAGTATTTT
D: TRBD2
length: 14
J: TRBJ2-3
size: .
V: TRBV18

CDR3: CATSRDLAGTYGQPQHF
DNA: TGTGCCACCAGCAGAGATCTCGCAGGGACTTACGGTCAGCCCCAGCATTTT
D: .
length: 17
J: TRBJ1-5
size: few
V: TRBV15

CDR3: CSVEDLGNTIYF
DNA: TGCAGCGTTGAAGACCTGGGAAACACCATATATTTT
D: .
length: 12
J: TRBJ1-3
size: few
V: TRBV29-1

CDR3: CAISESERTVPWQYF
DNA: TGTGCCATCAGTGAGTCAGAACGGACAGTTCCTTGGCAGTACTTC
D: .
length: 15
J: TRBJ2-7
size: .
V: TRBV10-3

CDR3: CASSVMAGGTDTQYF
DNA: TGTGCCAGTAGCGTGATGGCAGGGGGAACAGATACGCAGTATTTT
D: TRBD1
length: 15
J: TRBJ2-3
size: few
V: TRBV19

CDR3: CASGRSQDNTEAFF
DNA: TGTGCCAGTGGTCGATCTCAGGATAACACTGAAGCTTTCTTT
D: .
length: 14
J: TRBJ1-1
size: .
V: TRBV19

CDR3: CASSEAASFYGYTF
DNA: TGTGCCAGCAGTGAAGCGGCCAGTTTCTATGGCTACACCTTC
D: .
length: 14
J: TRBJ1-2
size: .
V: TRBV6-1

CDR3: CASSAGQGETQYF
DNA: TGTGCCAGCAGTGCGGGACAGGGAGAGACCCAGTACTTC
D: TRBD1
length: 13
J: TRBJ2-5
size: .
V: TRBV6-1

CDR3: CASSDSGADYGYTF
DNA: TGTGCCAGCAGTGATAGTGGGGCGGACTATGGCTACACCTTC
D: .
length: 14
J: TRBJ1-2
size: .
V: TRBV2

CDR3: CAISQTGNRYEQYF
DNA: TGTGCCATCAGCCAGACAGGGAACCGATACGAGCAGTACTTC
D: TRBD1
length: 14
J: TRBJ2-7
size: .
V: TRBV10-3

CDR3: CASSRSGGAEGANVLTF
DNA: TGTGCCAGCAGCCGCAGCGGGGGGGCAGAGGGGGCCAACGTCCTGACTTTC
D: TRBD2
length: 17
J: TRBJ2-6
size: .
V: TRBV5-4

CDR3: CASSPRAAAYEQYF
DNA: TGTGCCAGCAGCCCCAGGGCGGCGGCCTACGAGCAGTACTTC
D: .
length: 14
J: TRBJ2-7
size: .
V: TRBV7-9

CDR3: CASSPLMAQETQYF
DNA: TGCGCCAGCAGCCCCCTTATGGCCCAAGAGACCCAGTACTTC
D: .
length: 14
J: TRBJ2-5
size: few
V: TRBV5-1

CDR3: CASSGDRDSYNEQFF
DNA: TGTGCCAGCAGCGGAGACAGGGACTCCTACAATGAGCAGTTCTTC
D: TRBD1
length: 15
J: TRBJ2-1
size: .
V: TRBV7-6

CDR3: CASSPGGTSGGVYEQYF
DNA: TGTGCCAGCAGCCCCGGGGGAACTAGCGGGGGGGTCTACGAGCAGTACTTC
D: TRBD2
length: 17
J: TRBJ2-7
size: few
V: TRBV7-2

CDR3: CASSRGGIPEAFF
DNA: TGTGCCAGCAGCAGGGGCGGAATCCCTGAAGCTTTCTTT
D: .
length: 13
J: TRBJ1-1
size: .
V: TRBV7-6

CDR3: CASSYYRTRENEQYF
DNA: TGTGCCAGCAGTTACTACAGGACTAGGGAGAACGAGCAGTACTTC
D: TRBD2
length: 15
J: TRBJ2-7
size: few
V: TRBV6-6

CDR3: CASSRTGTGNSPLHF
DNA: TGTGCCAGCAGCCGCACCGGGACAGGGAATTCACCCCTCCACTTT
D: TRBD1
length: 15
J: TRBJ1-6
size: .
V: TRBV7-9

CDR3: CASRAGPSSYNEQFF
DNA: TGTGCCAGCAGGGCGGGGCCGAGCTCCTACAATGAGCAGTTCTTC
D: .
length: 15
J: TRBJ2-1
size: few
V: TRBV7-9

CDR3: CASSKRTADSQTYEQYF
DNA: TGTGCCAGCAGCAAAAGGACGGCGGACAGCCAGACCTACGAGCAGTACTTC
D: .
length: 17
J: TRBJ2-7
size: few
V: TRBV21-1

CDR3: CASSDGTGLNEQFF
DNA: TGTGCCAGCAGCGACGGGACAGGCCTCAATGAGCAGTTCTTC
D: TRBD1
length: 14
J: TRBJ2-1
size: .
V: TRBV9

CDR3: CASSLARVAGANVLTF
DNA: TGTGCCAGCAGCTTAGCCAGGGTGGCCGGGGCCAACGTCCTGACTTTC
D: .
length: 16
J: TRBJ2-6
size: .
V: TRBV7-9

CDR3: CASSPGTDTQYF
DNA: TGTGCCAGCAGCCCAGGGACAGATACGCAGTATTTT
D: .
length: 12
J: TRBJ2-3
size: few
V: TRBV2

CDR3: CASSLEGGEDEQYF
DNA: TGCGCCAGCAGCTTGGAAGGGGGCGAGGACGAGCAGTACTTC
D: TRBD1
length: 14
J: TRBJ2-7
size: few
V: TRBV5-1

CDR3: CASSFTGGTGELFF
DNA: TGCGCCAGCAGTTTTACAGGGGGCACCGGGGAGCTGTTTTTT
D: TRBD1
length: 14
J: TRBJ2-2
size: .
V: TRBV10-1

CDR3: CASSSLLSYRLGELFF
DNA: TGTGCCAGCTCATCTCTCCTGTCATACAGGCTCGGGGAGCTGTTTTTT
D: .
length: 16
J: TRBJ2-2
size: few
V: TRBV18